This record looks at one T cell receptor (beta chain) sequence and its context. Its cognate antigen is unknown. The PCR made use of 60 Vbeta and 13 Jbeta primers. Here immunoSEQ multiplex PCR was the method, and the copy in TCRdb shows in-frame clones only, minus some. The sample carries about 190,000 clones, around 85% recorded once. This sample is part of a study of cytomegalovirus exposure and HLA in healthy donors. Study-wide context: Of around 400 genotyped donors, roughly 81% grouped in the Caucasian-associated ancestry cluster. Study-wide points: A later analysis found that most CMV-associated TCR beta chains appeared HLA-restricted. Specificity of three CMV-associated chains for CMV antigens was verified in vitro. A later analysis reportedly identified an Asian-associated ancestry cluster as carrying fewer N-insertions than the approximately 640-donor mean.

V lost 1 base, J lost 1 base, and 7 bases lay in between. CDR1 is MNHNY, CDR2 SVGAGI, per germline (reference sequence). The CDR3 loop spans 15 amino acids. This chain joins TRBV6-6 and TRBJ2-2, with D hard to call. The receptor's source is a boy between 2 and 15 years old in good health and CMV-seronegative. Material: PBMCs. The CDR3 spells CASSYFPMNTGELFF. The CDR3 bases are TGTGCCAGCAGTTACTTTCCCATGAACACCGGGGAGCTGTTTTTT.